This TCR beta chain was documented in a study of T cells expressing NK-cell markers. Study-level background: The TCR beta repertoires originated in sorted CD3+CD56+NKG2C+, CD3+CD56+NKG2C- and CD3+CD56-NKG2C+ T cells.

Production of TCR beta cDNA relied on 5'RACE template switching with UMIs. No DNA is given; TCRdb re-called the 5' RACE reads and lists each CDR3 protein once. The listing records approximately 15,000 distinct CDR3 sequences. General observations from the study: Roughly 6 donors had dominant NKG2C+ clonotypes that comprised about 1.0-7.0% of their CD8+ T cells. The CD3+CD56-NKG2C+ fraction of a handful of donors was also led by these clonotypes.

Germline CDR1 SGHTA, CDR2 FQGTGA. The CDR3 covers 14 residues. A note on this clonotype: Its target is not known.

This rearrangement joins TRBV7-3 to TRBJ2-3. Sequencing was done on a sample of blood T cells: a sorted CD56 or NKG2C T cell subset, CD4+ or CD8+ T cells, or bulk PBMC T cells (not recorded which). This clonotype was obtained from a man aged 18-70 years in good health. The CDR3 loop is CASSLTASTDTQYF.